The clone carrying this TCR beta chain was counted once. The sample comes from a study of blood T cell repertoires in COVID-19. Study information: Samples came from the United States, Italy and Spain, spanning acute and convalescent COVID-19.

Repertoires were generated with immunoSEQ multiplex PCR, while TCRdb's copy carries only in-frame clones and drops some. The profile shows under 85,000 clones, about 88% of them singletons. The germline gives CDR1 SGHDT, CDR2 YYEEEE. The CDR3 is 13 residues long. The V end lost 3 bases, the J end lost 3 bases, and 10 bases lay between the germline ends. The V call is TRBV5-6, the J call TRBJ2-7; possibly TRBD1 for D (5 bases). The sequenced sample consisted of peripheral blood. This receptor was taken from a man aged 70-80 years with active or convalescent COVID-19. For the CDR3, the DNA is TGTGCCAGCAGCTGGTGGCAGGGCTACGAGCAGTACTTC. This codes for CASSWWQGYEQYF.